This TCR beta chain was documented in a study of beta chain features in type 1 diabetes. CDR1 is SGHTA and CDR2 is FQGNSA in the germline V gene. The length of the CDR3 is 15 residues. The V segment lost 5 bases and the J segment 4 bases; nucleotides outside the gene matches: 6. General study points: Moderate yet significant TCRB CDR3 shortening was seen in Type 1 diabetes patients in all four CD4+ subsets. More deletions and fewer insertions at VDJ junctions were seen in type 1 diabetes patients. Whether HLA type affects TCRB rearrangement stayed undetermined in the present work. The naive, central memory and Treg TCRB repertoires looked more alike in patients than they did in healthy donors.

Concerning this clone itself: As yet, its antigen is unknown.

Of the isolated RNA, all was reverse transcribed, and so the sequenced material was expressed TCRB transcripts. The repertoire was sequenced with immunoSEQ multiplex PCR; TCRdb's copy has only in-frame clones and lacks some. This sample has approximately 100,000 clones, with 28% found just once. CD45RO/CCR7/CD25/CD127/CD95/CD27 staining was used to isolate CD4+ naive, central memory, regulatory and stem cell-like memory cells by sorting. V gene TRBV7-2 combines with J gene TRBJ2-3; 10 bases fit TRBD1. The sequencing input was central memory CD4+ T cells from blood. The sequence was obtained from a woman aged 18-30 years with type 1 diabetes. The CDR3 coding sequence is TGTGCCAGCAGCCTGGGGGACAGGGGTCCAGATACGCAGTATTTT. This codes for CASSLGDRGPDTQYF.